The rows below give T cell receptor beta chains drawn from one sample of a study of blood T cell repertoires in COVID-19. Sequenced by immunoSEQ multiplex PCR; TCRdb stores in-frame clones only, minus some. The sample holds 200,000 to 250,000 clones, around 81% seen once. Sequencing input: peripheral blood. These receptors were taken from a woman between 65 and 79 years old with acute or convalescent COVID-19. CDR3s leave out the opening cysteine and the closing phenylalanine or tryptophan. Clone size appears in some rows only: once, few, many, or a class for an expanded clone.

size	V	J	CDR3
.	TRBV1	TRBJ2-1	TSSQSIGTSGMWGSYNEQF
.	TRBV28	TRBJ2-3	ASSLPSGRSTDTQY
.	TRBV24-1	TRBJ2-6	ANFSYRAAGANVLT
.	TRBV18	TRBJ1-2	ASSPPGQGALDGYT
few	TRBV30	TRBJ2-5	AWSASSSLGATQY
once	TRBV19	TRBJ1-6	ASSQGFRDSPLH
.	TRBV12-3/TRBV12-4	TRBJ2-5	ASREGLQETQY
.	TRBV7-8	TRBJ1-5	ASSLDSYSNQPQH
.	TRBV19	TRBJ1-1	ASSAGAMNTEAF
.	TRBV3-1/TRBV3-2	TRBJ2-1	ASSHSGLAGLPLYNEQF
once	TRBV19	TRBJ2-7	ASSITGTGGYEQY
.	TRBV6-2/TRBV6-3	TRBJ2-1	ASSQLPGLAGGSYNEQF
.	TRBV10-2	TRBJ2-7	ASSEWRVYDEQY
.	TRBV5-4	TRBJ2-7	ASSLGGTSGRAYEQY
.	TRBV5-6	TRBJ1-5	ASSRFDSDNQPQH
few	TRBV2	TRBJ2-1	ASSSTGYNEQF
many	TRBV27	TRBJ2-1	ASSPLAGNNEQF